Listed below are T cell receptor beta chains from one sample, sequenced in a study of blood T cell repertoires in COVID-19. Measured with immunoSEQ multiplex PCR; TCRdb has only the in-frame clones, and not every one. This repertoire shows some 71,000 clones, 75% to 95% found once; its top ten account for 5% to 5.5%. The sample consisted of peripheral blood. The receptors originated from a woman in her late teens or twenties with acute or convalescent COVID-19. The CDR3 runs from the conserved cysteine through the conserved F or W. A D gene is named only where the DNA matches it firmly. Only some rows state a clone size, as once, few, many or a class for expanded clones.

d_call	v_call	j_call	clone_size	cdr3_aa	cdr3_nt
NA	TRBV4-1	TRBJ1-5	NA	CASSQDPPGGLSYSNQPQHF	TGCGCCAGCAGCCAAGACCCTCCGGGCGGACTATCCTATAGCAATCAGCCCCAGCATTTT
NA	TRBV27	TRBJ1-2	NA	CASSFRGTYGYTF	TGTGCCAGCAGTTTCCGGGGGACCTATGGCTACACCTTC
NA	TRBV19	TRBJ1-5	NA	CASSTGNQPQHF	TGTGCCAGTAGTACAGGCAATCAGCCCCAGCATTTT
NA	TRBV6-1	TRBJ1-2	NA	CASSESLLDTYYGYTF	TGTGCCAGCAGTGAATCCCTCCTGGACACCTACTATGGCTACACCTTC
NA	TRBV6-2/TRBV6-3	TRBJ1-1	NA	CASSLAKNTEAFF	TGTGCCAGCAGTTTGGCCAAGAACACTGAAGCTTTCTTT
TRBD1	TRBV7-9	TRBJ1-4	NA	CASSEGQGNEKLFF	TGTGCCAGCAGCGAGGGACAGGGAAATGAAAAACTGTTTTTT
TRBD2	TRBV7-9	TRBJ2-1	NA	CASSPPEVAGGKGQFF	TGTGCCAGCAGCCCGCCCGAGGTAGCGGGAGGGAAGGGGCAGTTCTTC
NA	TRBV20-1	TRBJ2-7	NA	CSASVWDNSYEQYF	TGCAGTGCTAGTGTATGGGACAACTCCTACGAGCAGTACTTC
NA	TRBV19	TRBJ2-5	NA	CARLACGETQYF	TGTGCCAGGCTAGCCTGCGGAGAGACCCAGTACTTC
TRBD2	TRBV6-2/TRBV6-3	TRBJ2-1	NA	CASSYPGGYTEQFF	TGTGCCAGCAGTTACCCGGGGGGGTACACTGAGCAGTTCTTC
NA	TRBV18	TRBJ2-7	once	CASSPRQNLSYEQYF	TGTGCCAGCTCACCCCGACAGAACCTTTCCTACGAGCAGTACTTC
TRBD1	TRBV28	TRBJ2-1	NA	CASIRQGAYNEQFF	TGTGCCAGCATCCGACAGGGGGCCTACAATGAGCAGTTCTTC
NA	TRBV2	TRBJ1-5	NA	CASREQGASNQPQHF	TGTGCCAGCAGGGAGCAGGGCGCTAGCAATCAGCCCCAGCATTTT
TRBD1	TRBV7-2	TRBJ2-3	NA	CASSLDRGYTDTQYF	TGTGCCAGCAGCTTAGACAGGGGGTACACAGATACGCAGTATTTT
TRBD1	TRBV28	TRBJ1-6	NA	CASRPNRGQGGNSPLHF	TGTGCCAGCAGACCGAACAGGGGGCAGGGGGGTAATTCACCCCTCCACTTT
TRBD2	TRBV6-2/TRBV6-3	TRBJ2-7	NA	CASSSAGGRYEQYF	TGTGCCAGCAGTTCGGCCGGGGGGAGGTACGAGCAGTACTTC
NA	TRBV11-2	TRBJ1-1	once	CASSLIRGSGGTEAFF	TGTGCCAGCAGCTTAATCAGGGGCTCTGGGGGCACTGAAGCTTTCTTT
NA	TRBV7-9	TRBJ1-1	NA	CASSSTGSNTEAFF	TGTGCCAGCAGCTCGACAGGTTCGAACACTGAAGCTTTCTTT
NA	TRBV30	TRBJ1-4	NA	CALDRANEKLFF	TGTGCCTTGGACAGAGCAAATGAAAAACTGTTTTTT
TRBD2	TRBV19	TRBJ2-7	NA	CASSTGTSGNRYEQYF	TGTGCCAGTAGTACGGGGACTAGCGGGAACCGGTACGAGCAGTACTTC
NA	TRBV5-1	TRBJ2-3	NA	CASSLGVATDTQYF	TGCGCCAGCAGCTTAGGGGTGGCCACAGATACGCAGTATTTT
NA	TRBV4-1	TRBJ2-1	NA	CASSQDMSGSTYNEQFF	TGCGCCAGCAGCCAAGATATGAGCGGATCAACCTACAATGAGCAGTTCTTC
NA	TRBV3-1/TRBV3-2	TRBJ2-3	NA	CASSQGPSGDTQYF	TGTGCCAGCAGCCAAGGCCCGAGCGGCGATACGCAGTATTTT
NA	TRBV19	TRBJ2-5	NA	CASSKGLQETQYF	TGTGCCAGTAGTAAGGGACTTCAAGAGACCCAGTACTTC
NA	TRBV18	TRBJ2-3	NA	CASSPQGRGTDTQYF	TGTGCCAGCTCACCGCAGGGCCGCGGCACAGATACGCAGTATTTT
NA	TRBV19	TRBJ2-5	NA	CASSTSGRADETQYF	TGTGCCAGTAGTACCTCAGGACGAGCGGACGAGACCCAGTACTTC
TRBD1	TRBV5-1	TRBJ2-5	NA	CASSFGTGETQYF	TGCGCCAGCAGCTTTGGGACAGGGGAGACCCAGTACTTC
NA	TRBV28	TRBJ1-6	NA	CASLGPSSYNSPLHF	TGTGCCAGCTTGGGCCCGAGCTCCTATAATTCACCCCTCCACTTT
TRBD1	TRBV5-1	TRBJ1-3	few	CASSQNPDRAGNTIYF	TGCGCCAGCAGCCAAAACCCCGACAGGGCTGGAAACACCATATATTTT
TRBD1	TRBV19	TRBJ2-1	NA	CASSGDRGGEQFF	TGTGCCAGTAGTGGGGACAGGGGGGGTGAGCAGTTCTTC
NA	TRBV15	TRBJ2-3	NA	CATSRDRTGGSDTQYF	TGTGCCACCAGCAGAGATCGGACGGGGGGCTCAGATACGCAGTATTTT
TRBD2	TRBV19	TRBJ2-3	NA	CASSRTSGRGTDTQYF	TGTGCCAGTAGTCGGACTAGCGGGAGAGGTACAGATACGCAGTATTTT